Sequencing of this T cell receptor beta chain was carried out in a study of cytomegalovirus exposure and HLA in healthy donors. Study outcomes and limitations: Some V segments, including TRBV6-2 and TRBV6-3, were excluded as indistinguishable.

Germline V gene sequence: CDR1 LGHNA, CDR2 YNFKEQ. V was clipped by 1 base and J by 2 bases; unmatched bases: 4. This CDR3 has 16 amino acids. Remarks on this clone: What it recognizes is unknown.

Both 60 Vbeta primers and 13 Jbeta primers went into the PCR. Libraries were prepared by immunoSEQ multiplex PCR; TCRdb keeps only in-frame clonotypes and omits some of them. The table includes roughly 170,000 clones, approximately 71% detected once. Sequenced: PBMCs. This receptor was obtained from a girl between 5 and 17 years old in good health and CMV-seronegative. The gene calls are TRBV4-2 and TRBJ1-3; 8 nucleotides line up with TRBD1. The CDR3 DNA is TGTGCCAGCAGCCAAGCTACAGGGGGAACTGGAAACACCATATATTTT. It specifies CASSQATGGTGNTIYF.